Below are 13 T cell receptor beta chains sequenced from a single sample in a study of T cells in Graves' hyperthyroidism and ophthalmopathy. TCR beta CDR3 sequences were amplified from RNA transcripts. The TCR CDR3 was amplified in a first-round RT-PCR using the HTBI primer set. TCRdb redid the calling of the multiplex PCR reads with MiXCR, one entry per CDR3 protein. The sample lists about 540,000 distinct CDR3 sequences, under 60% occurring once. The sequenced material came from peripheral blood or thyroid tissue (not recorded which). These receptors were collected from a woman aged 18-35 years with Graves' hyperthyroidism.

The chain joins TRBV20-1 to TRBJ2-7, with TRBD1 identical over 7 bases. This CDR3 region has 14 residues. CDR1 DFQATT and CDR2 SNEGSKA come from the germline V gene (reference sequence). With V trimmed by 1 base and J by 3 bases, 6 bases remained unmatched. The CDR3 DNA follows: TGCAGTGCTAGAGTACAAGGGGGCTTCTACGAGCAGTACTTC. Translation: CSARVQGGFYEQYF.

Many counts were recorded for this clonotype. This sequence joins TRBV6-1 and TRBJ1-2; the D gene is possibly TRBD1 (6 bases). Germline loops: CDR1 MNHNS, CDR2 SASEGT. Trimming pared 6 bases from V and 4 bases from J, leaving 12 bases between. The CDR3 contains 13 residues. CDR3 sequence reads: CASSPRGLYGYTF. The CDR3 bases are TGTGCCAGCAGCCCCCGGGGGCTCTATGGCTACACCTTC.

In DNA, the CDR3 is TGTGCCAGCAGCTTGATGAGGGATGAGACCCAGTACTTC. Translating it yields CASSLMRDETQYF. The rearrangement uses TRBV5-5 and TRBJ2-5, with TRBD2 as a possible D gene (5 bases). CDR1 is SGHKS and CDR2 is YYEKEE in the germline V gene (reference sequence). This CDR3 is 13 amino acids long. Trimming removed 1 base at V and 5 bases at J, with 9 bases between.

The chain uses TRBV15 and TRBJ1-5; no definite D call. CDR3 length: 16 amino acids. Looked up from germline, CDR1 is LNHNV and CDR2 is YYDKDF (reference sequence). V lost 0 bases to trimming and J lost 11 bases, with 20 bases between them. The CDR3 bases are TGTGCCACCAGCAGAGATCGGCGACCCTATGTGGAGACCCAGCATTTT. It yields the protein CATSRDRRPYVETQHF.

This clonotype appeared a single time. This may be a read error: a much more frequent sequence differs by one nucleotide. The rearrangement links TRBV4-1 to TRBJ1-4; D call uncertain. The CDR3 has 17 residues. Germline V gene data show CDR1 as MGHRA and CDR2 as YSYEKL. Trimming removed 1 base at V and 0 bases at J, with 12 bases between. CDR3 bases: TGCGCCAGCAGCCAAGTGGGGAGGGCCACAACTAATGAAAAACTGTTTTTT. Protein sequence: CASSQVGRATTNEKLFF.

This clonotype was counted at least ten times. This chain uses TRBV29-1 with TRBJ1-2; a weak D match, TRBD1 (5 bases). The CDR3 spans 14 residues. Germline V gene lookup returns CDR1 SQVTM and CDR2 ANQGSEA. The V end was cut by 5 bases, the J end by 6 bases, with 19 bases between. The DNA for the CDR3 is TGCAGCGTTAGTCCCCGCGGGATGGGGGATGGCTACACCTTC. Translated: CSVSPRGMGDGYTF. Combining the CDR3 with reference TRBV29-1 and TRBJ1-2 gives the whole variable domain SAVISQKPSRDICQRGTSLTIQCQVDSQVTMMFWYRQQPGQSLTLIATANQGSEATYESGFVIDKFPISRPNLTFSTLTVSNMSPEDSSIYLCSVSPRGMGDGYTFGSGTRLTVV.

The genes are TRBV20-1 and TRBJ2-1, with D perhaps TRBD2 (5 bases). Germline V gene lookup returns CDR1 DFQATT and CDR2 SNEGSKA (reference sequence). The V gene lost 0 bases and the J gene lost 12 bases, with 18 bases spanning the gap. CDR3 size: 14 residues. CDR3 residues: CSAREGLRGYTQFF. The CDR3 region has the DNA TGCAGTGCTAGAGAAGGACTCCGAGGTTATACGCAGTTCTTC.

This clonotype was counted many times. The chain carries TRBV19 and TRBJ1-2; D is ambiguous. CDR1 LNHDA and CDR2 SQIVND come from the germline V gene (reference sequence). CDR3 size: 15 residues. Between the trimmed V and J ends, which lost 6 bases and 4 bases, there was a span of 18 bases. The CDR3 reads CASSSIPGGIYGYTF. Written as DNA, the CDR3 is TGTGCCAGTAGCTCTATCCCGGGAGGGATCTATGGCTACACCTTC.

The V gene is TRBV7-6, the J gene TRBJ1-2; TRBD1 is a possible D gene (5 bases). V was shortened by 1 base and J by 8 bases, with 8 bases between the two germline ends. Looked up from germline, CDR1 is SGHVS and CDR2 is FNYEAQ. The CDR3 totals 12 residues. The CDR3, as DNA: TGTGCCAGCAGCTTAGAGGGACTAGGCTACACCTTC. As protein: CASSLEGLGYTF.

This clonotype was counted ten times or more. Here the CDR3 DNA reads TGCGCCAGCAGTCAAGGACAGGGTGGAATGGATGGCTACACCTTC. Translated: CASSQGQGGMDGYTF. This rearrangement joins TRBV5-1 to TRBJ1-2; 8 bases agree with TRBD1. This CDR3 spans 15 amino acids. Germline V gene data show CDR1 as SGHRS and CDR2 as YFSETQ. V lost 5 bases to trimming and J lost 6 bases; unmatched junction nucleotides: 12. Drawing the rest from reference TRBV5-1 and TRBJ1-2, the complete variable domain is KAGVTQTPRYLIKTRGQQVTLSCSPISGHRSVSWYQQTPGQGLQFLFEYFSETQRNKGNFPGRFSGRQFSNSRSEMNVSTLELGDSALYLCASSQGQGGMDGYTFGSGTRLTVV.

This clonotype came up a few times. This chain connects TRBV7-9 to TRBJ1-2, with D possibly TRBD1 on 5 matching bases. Trimming took 2 bases from V and 8 from J, leaving 18 bases between them. CDR3 size: 15 residues. Germline loops: CDR1 SEHNR, CDR2 FQNEAQ (reference sequence). The CDR3, as DNA: TGTGCCAGCAGCTTACGGGAGACAGAGTTGTGGGGCTACACCTTC. Protein: CASSLRETELWGYTF. The full variable domain, in which reference TRBV7-9 and TRBJ1-2 provide the parts outside the CDR3, is DTGVSQNPRHKITKRGQNVTFRCDPISEHNRLYWYRQTLGQGPEFLTYFQNEAQLEKSRLLSDRFSAERPKGSFSTLEIQRTEQGDSAMYLCASSLRETELWGYTFGSGTRLTVV.

This clonotype appeared many times. The rearrangement joins TRBV12-3 or TRBV12-4 to TRBJ1-1; the D is unclear. Trimming removed 8 bases from V and 1 base from J, with 14 bases in between. The CDR3 has 14 residues. CDR3 sequence (DNA): TGTGCCAGCGCACCTGGTTCAGGGAACACTGAAGCTTTCTTT. Amino acids: CASAPGSGNTEAFF.

V gene TRBV7-2 combines with J gene TRBJ1-1; 8 bases are a match to TRBD1. The CDR3 is 19 amino acids. Germline CDR1 and CDR2: SGHTA and FQGNSA. Losses at the gene ends were 4 bases for V and 1 base for J; bases not matched to a gene: 17. The CDR3 DNA is TGTGCCAGCAGCTCACCTCAGGGGGCCCTGATAGACCAGAACACTGAAGCTTTCTTT. Residues: CASSSPQGALIDQNTEAFF.